Following are 8 T cell receptor beta chains from one sample sequenced in a study of CD8 T cells in ankylosing spondylitis. In TCRdb, the 5' RACE reads were re-called with MiXCR into one record per CDR3 protein. The table includes some 250,000 distinct CDR3 sequences, more than 20% detected once. The sequenced material came from blood, either unsorted or a sorted T cell fraction (not recorded which). Receptors originate from a male donor with ankylosing spondylitis or in good health (not recorded which).

The CDR3 nucleotides are TGTGCCAGCAGCTTAGACGGGGGGAGGCAAGAGACCCAGTACTTC. Amino acid sequence: CASSLDGGRQETQYF. The rearrangement links TRBV7-2 to TRBJ2-5, with 7 bases matching TRBD2. The CDR3 loop spans 15 amino acids. With 1 base clipped from V and 2 bases from J, the junction kept 4 bases outside the gene matches. Germline CDR1 and CDR2: SGHTA and FQGNSA.

Many counts were recorded for this clonotype. The CDR3 spells CASSLAPGQGSNEQFF. CDR3 in DNA: TGCGCCAGCAGCTTGGCCCCGGGACAGGGGAGCAATGAGCAGTTCTTC. The rearrangement links TRBV5-1 to TRBJ2-1; 10 bases align to TRBD1. Germline values: CDR1 SGHRS, CDR2 YFSETQ. This CDR3 has 16 amino acids. V lost 0 bases and J lost 6; bases outside the gene matches: 6.

This clonotype was found a few times. CDR3 region: CSARDGGSTTNEKLFF. The CDR3 DNA reads TGCAGTGCTAGAGATGGGGGGTCAACGACTAATGAAAAACTGTTTTTT. This chain uses TRBV20-1 with TRBJ1-4; a weak D match, TRBD1 (5 bases). The CDR3 consists of 16 residues. The V end lost 0 bases, the J end lost 2 bases, and 13 bases lay between the germline ends. The germline V gene has CDR1 DFQATT and CDR2 SNEGSKA (reference sequence).

The V and J genes are TRBV6-1 and TRBJ1-4; a weak D match, TRBD1 (5 bases). The V and J ends lost 4 bases and 4 bases respectively, with 13 bases between them. The CDR3 totals 15 residues. CDR1 and CDR2 (germline): MNHNS, SASEGT. The CDR3 reads CASSGQGYGNEKLFF. The DNA for the CDR3 is TGTGCCAGCAGTGGTCAGGGTTACGGTAATGAAAAACTGTTTTTT.

This rearrangement joins TRBV7-9 to TRBJ2-7; D is uncertain. The CDR3 loop spans 13 amino acids. Trimming took 5 bases from V and 7 from J, leaving 15 bases between them. The germline CDR1 and CDR2 sequences are SEHNR and FQNEAQ (reference sequence). This chain's CDR3 is CASSSLRVLEQYF. The CDR3 DNA is TGTGCCAGCAGCAGCTTACGAGTCTTAGAGCAGTACTTC.

This clonotype has only a few counts. The chain has TRBV6-5 and TRBJ1-1; 9 bases are a match to TRBD1. V dropped 7 bases and J dropped 7; count of bases not matched to a gene: 4. The CDR3 is 12 residues long. In germline, CDR1 is MNHEY, CDR2 SVGAGI. Here the CDR3 reads CASTEGQGEAFF. CDR3 coding DNA: TGTGCCAGCACCGAGGGACAGGGTGAAGCTTTCTTT.

The chain recombines TRBV10-3 with TRBJ2-3; D gene ambiguous. The V end lost 2 bases, the J end lost 4 bases, and 4 bases lay between the germline ends. This CDR3 spans 12 amino acids. Germline CDR1 and CDR2: ENHRY and SYGVKD. CDR3 amino acids: CAISEVADTQYF. CDR3 coding DNA: TGTGCCATCAGTGAGGTAGCAGATACGCAGTATTTT.

This clonotype showed up just a few times. DNA for the CDR3: TGTGCCAGCAGCAAATGTGGGGCAACAGCAAACCAAGAGACCCAGTACTTC. This sequence encodes CASSKCGATANQETQYF. The chain is built from TRBV21-1 and TRBJ2-5; the table gives TRBD1 as D, unverified against the DNA. TRBV21-1 is an annotated pseudogene. CDR3 size: 17 residues.